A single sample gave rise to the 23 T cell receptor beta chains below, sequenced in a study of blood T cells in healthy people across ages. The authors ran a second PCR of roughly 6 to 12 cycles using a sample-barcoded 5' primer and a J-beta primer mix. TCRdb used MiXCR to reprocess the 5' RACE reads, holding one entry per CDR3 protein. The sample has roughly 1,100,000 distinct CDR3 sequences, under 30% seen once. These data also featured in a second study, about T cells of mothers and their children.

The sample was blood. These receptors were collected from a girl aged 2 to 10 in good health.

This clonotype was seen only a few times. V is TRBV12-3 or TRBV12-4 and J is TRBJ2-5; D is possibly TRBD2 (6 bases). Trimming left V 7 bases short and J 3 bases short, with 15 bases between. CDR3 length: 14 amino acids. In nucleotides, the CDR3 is TGTGCCAGCAAAGACCCCCGGGGGAAAGAGACCCAGTACTTC. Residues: CASKDPRGKETQYF.

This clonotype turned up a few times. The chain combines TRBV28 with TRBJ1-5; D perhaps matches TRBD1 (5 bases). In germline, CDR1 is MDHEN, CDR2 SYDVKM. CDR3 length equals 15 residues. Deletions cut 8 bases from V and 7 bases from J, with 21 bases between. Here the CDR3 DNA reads TGTGCCAGCTTAAGTATTCCCGGGGGTGCACAGCCCCAGCATTTT. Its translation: CASLSIPGGAQPQHF.

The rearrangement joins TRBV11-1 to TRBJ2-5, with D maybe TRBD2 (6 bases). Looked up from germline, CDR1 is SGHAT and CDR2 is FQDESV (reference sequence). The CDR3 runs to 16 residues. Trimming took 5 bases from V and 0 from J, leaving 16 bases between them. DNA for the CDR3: TGTGCCAGCAGCGCAATAGAAACGGGGGACCAAGAGACCCAGTACTTC. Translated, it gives CASSAIETGDQETQYF.

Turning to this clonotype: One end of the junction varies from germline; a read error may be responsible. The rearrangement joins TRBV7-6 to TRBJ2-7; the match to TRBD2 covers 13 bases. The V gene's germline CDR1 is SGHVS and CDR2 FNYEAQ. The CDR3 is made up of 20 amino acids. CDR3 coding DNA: TGTGCCAGCAGCCTAGCCTCGGGAGGCGAGGGGACTAGCGGGGTGTACGAGCAGTACTTC. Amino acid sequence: CASSLASGGEGTSGVYEQYF.

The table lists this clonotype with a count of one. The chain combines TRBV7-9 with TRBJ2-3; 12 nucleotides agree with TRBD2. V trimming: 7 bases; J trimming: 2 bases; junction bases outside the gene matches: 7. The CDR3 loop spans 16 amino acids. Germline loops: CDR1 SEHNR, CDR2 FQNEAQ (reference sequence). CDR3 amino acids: CASTLTSGGFTDTQYF. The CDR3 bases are TGTGCCAGCACCCTCACTAGCGGGGGGTTCACAGATACGCAGTATTTT.

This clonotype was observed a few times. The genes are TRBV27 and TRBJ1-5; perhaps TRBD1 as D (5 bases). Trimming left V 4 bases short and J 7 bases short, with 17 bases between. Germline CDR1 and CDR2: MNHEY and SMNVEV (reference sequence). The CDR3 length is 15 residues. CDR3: CASSSTGGGYQPQHF. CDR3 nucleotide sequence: TGTGCCAGCAGTTCCACAGGCGGCGGGTACCAGCCCCAGCATTTT.

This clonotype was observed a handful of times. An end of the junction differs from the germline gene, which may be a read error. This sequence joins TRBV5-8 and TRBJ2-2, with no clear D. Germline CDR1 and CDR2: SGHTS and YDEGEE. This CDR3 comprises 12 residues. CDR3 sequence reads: CTSKRRTGELFF. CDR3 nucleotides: TGTACCAGCAAGCGACGGACCGGGGAGCTGTTTTTT. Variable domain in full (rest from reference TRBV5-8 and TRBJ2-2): EAGVTQSPTHLIKTRGQQATLRCSPISGHTSVYWYQQALGLGLQFLLWYDEGEERNRGNFPPRFSGRQFPNYSSELNVNALELEDSALYLCTSKRRTGELFFGEGSRLTVL.

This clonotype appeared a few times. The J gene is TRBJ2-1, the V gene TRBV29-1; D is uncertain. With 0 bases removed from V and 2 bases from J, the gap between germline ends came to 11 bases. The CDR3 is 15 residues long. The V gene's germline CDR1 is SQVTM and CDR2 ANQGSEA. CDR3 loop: CSVEDQKGAYNEQFF. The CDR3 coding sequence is TGCAGCGTTGAAGATCAGAAAGGTGCCTACAATGAGCAGTTCTTC.

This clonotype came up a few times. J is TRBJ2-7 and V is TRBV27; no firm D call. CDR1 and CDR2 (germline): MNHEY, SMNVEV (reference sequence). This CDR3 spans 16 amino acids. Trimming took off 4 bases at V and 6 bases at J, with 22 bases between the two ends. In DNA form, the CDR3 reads TGTGCCAGCAGTTCGACTCTTGGGCGGTCTTTCTTCGAGCAGTACTTC. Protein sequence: CASSSTLGRSFFEQYF.

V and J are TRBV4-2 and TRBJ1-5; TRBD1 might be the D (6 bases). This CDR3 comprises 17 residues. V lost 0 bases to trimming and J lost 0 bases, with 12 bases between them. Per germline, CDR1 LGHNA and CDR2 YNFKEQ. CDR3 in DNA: TGTGCCAGCAGCCAAGATCTTAAACAGGGTAGCAATCAGCCCCAGCATTTT. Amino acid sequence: CASSQDLKQGSNQPQHF.

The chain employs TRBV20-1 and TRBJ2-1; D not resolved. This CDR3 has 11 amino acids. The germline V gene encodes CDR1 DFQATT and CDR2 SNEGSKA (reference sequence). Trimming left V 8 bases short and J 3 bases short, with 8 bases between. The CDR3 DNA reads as TGCAGTTTTCCCCTCTACAATGAGCAGTTCTTC. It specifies CSFPLYNEQFF.

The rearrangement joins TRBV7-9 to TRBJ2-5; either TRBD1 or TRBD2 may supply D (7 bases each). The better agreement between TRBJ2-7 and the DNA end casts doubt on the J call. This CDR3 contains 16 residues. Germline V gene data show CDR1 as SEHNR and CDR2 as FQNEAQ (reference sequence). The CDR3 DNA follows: TGTGCCAGCAGCGAGACAGGGCAGCGGGAAGGATACGAGCAGTACTTC. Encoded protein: CASSETGQREGYEQYF.

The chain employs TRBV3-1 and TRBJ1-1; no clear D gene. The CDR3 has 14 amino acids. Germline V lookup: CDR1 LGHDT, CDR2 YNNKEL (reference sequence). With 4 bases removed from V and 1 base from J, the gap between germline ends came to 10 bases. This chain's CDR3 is CASSRMGGNTEAFF. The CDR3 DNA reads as TGTGCCAGCAGCCGGATGGGTGGGAACACTGAAGCTTTCTTT.

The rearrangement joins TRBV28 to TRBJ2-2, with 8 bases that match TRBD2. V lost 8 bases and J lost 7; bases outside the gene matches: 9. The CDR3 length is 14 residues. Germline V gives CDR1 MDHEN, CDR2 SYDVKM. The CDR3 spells CASHLSGNSGELFF. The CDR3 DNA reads TGTGCCAGCCATCTTAGCGGGAATAGCGGGGAGCTGTTTTTT.

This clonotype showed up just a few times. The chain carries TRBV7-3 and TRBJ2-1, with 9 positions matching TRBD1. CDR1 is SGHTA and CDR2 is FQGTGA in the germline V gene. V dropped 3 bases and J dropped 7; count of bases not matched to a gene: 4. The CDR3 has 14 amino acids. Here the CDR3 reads CASSLGQGANEQFF. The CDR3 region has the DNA TGTGCCAGCAGCTTGGGACAGGGAGCAAATGAGCAGTTCTTC.

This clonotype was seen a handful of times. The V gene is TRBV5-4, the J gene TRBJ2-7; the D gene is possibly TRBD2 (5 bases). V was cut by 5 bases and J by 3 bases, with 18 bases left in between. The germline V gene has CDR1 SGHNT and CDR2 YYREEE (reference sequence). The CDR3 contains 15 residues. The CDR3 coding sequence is TGTGCCAGCAGGGCCCTAAACGGGGAGAGCTACGAGCAGTACTTC. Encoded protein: CASRALNGESYEQYF. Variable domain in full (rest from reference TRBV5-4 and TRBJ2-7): ETGVTQSPTHLIKTRGQQVTLRCSSQSGHNTVSWYQQALGQGPQFIFQYYREEENGRGNFPPRFSGLQFPNYSSELNVNALELDDSALYLCASRALNGESYEQYFGPGTRLTVT.

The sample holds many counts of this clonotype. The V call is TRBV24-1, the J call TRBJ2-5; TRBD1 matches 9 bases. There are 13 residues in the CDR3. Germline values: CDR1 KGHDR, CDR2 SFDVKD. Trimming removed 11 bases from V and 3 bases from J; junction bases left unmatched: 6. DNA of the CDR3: TGTGCCAGCGCGGACAGGGGTGAAGAGACCCAGTACTTC. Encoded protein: CASADRGEETQYF.

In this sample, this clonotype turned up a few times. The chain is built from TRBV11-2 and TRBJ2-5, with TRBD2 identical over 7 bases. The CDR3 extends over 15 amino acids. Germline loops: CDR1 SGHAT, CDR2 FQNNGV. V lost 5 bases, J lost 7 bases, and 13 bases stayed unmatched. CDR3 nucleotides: TGTGCCAGCAGCCCCCCCTGGGCGGGAGAAGGGACCCAGTACTTC. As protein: CASSPPWAGEGTQYF.

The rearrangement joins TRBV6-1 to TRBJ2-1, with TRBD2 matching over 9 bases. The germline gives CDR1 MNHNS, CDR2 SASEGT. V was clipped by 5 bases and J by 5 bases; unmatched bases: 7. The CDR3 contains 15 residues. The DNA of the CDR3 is TGTGCCAGCAGTCTTCTTAGCGGGAGAGACAATGAGCAGTTCTTC. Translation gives CASSLLSGRDNEQFF.

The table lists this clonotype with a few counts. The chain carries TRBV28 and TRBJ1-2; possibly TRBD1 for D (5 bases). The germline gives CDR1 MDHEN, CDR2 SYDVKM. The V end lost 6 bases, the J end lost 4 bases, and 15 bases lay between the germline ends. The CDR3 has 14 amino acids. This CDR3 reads CASSRAGVPYGYTF. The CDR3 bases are TGTGCCAGCAGCCGAGCGGGGGTTCCCTATGGCTACACCTTC.

The CDR3 loop is CASGQSGGWETQYF. DNA for the CDR3: TGTGCCAGCGGCCAATCGGGGGGGTGGGAGACCCAGTACTTC. The rearrangement joins TRBV27 to TRBJ2-5; 8 nucleotides agree with TRBD2. The CDR3 is 14 residues long. V shed 8 bases, J shed 5 bases, and the junction held 10 bases outside the gene matches. From germline, CDR1 is MNHEY and CDR2 SMNVEV (reference sequence).

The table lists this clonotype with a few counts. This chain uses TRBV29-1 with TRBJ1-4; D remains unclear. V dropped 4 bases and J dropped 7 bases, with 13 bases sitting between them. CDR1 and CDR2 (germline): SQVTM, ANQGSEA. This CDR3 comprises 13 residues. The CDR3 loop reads CSVAEAWGEKLFF. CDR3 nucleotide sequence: TGCAGCGTTGCCGAGGCCTGGGGTGAAAAACTGTTTTTT.

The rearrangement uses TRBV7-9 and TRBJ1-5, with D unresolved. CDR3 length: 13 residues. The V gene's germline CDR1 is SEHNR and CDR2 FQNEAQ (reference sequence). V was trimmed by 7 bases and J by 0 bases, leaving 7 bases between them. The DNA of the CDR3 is TGTGCCAGCACCGCCGGTAGCAATCAGCCCCAGCATTTT. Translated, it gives CASTAGSNQPQHF.